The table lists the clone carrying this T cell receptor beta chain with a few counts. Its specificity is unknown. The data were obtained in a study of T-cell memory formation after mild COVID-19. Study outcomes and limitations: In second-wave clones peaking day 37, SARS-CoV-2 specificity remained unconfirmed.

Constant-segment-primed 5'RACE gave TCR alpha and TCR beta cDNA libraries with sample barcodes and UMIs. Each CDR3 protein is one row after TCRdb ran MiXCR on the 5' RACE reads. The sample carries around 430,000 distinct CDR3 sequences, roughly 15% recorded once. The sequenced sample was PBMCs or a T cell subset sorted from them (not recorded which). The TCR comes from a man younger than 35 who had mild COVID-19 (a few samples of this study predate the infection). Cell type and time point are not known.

CDR3 sequence: CASSQDQSWASGNTIYF. CDR3 in DNA: TGCGCCAGCAGCCAAGATCAGTCCTGGGCGTCTGGAAACACCATATATTTT. The V call is TRBV4-3, the J call TRBJ1-3; no clear D. CDR3 length: 17 residues. V was shortened by 0 bases and J by 1 base, with 13 bases between the two germline ends. CDR1 is LGHNA and CDR2 is YSLEER in the germline V gene.